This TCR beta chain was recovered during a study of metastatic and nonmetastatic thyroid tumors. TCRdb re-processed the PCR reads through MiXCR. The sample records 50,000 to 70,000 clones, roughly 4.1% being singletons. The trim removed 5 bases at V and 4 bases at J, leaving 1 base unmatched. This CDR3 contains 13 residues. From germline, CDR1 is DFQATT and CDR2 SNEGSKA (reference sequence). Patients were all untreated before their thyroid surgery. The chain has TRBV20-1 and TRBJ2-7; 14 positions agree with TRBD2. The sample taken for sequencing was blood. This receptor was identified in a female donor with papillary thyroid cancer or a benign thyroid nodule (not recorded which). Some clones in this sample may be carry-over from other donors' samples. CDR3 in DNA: TGCAGTGCTGGACTAGCGGGAGGATACGAGCAGTACTTC. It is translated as CSAGLAGGYEQYF.